This TCR beta chain was found in a study of Ad26.COV2.S vaccination and SARS-CoV-2 variants. Background on the study: Participant was drawn from the COV1001 Ad26.COV2.S trial arm. Notes on the study in general: Spike-specific TCR breadth was greater after Ad26.COV2.S than placebo. Comparable non-spike TCR breadth was observed in vaccine and placebo recipients.

Assay used: immunoSEQ multiplex PCR; TCRdb lists only in-frame clones, some missing. The table has about 350,000 clones, approximately 85% seen once. This clone appeared a few times. The antigen remains undetermined. Stated treatment: about 20 received Ad26.COV2.S at low or high dose, single or two shots; roughly 5 received placebo; per-sample allocation not given. All samples were drawn on day 63, counting from the first vaccine or placebo injection. Aged 18-55 years, donor was enrolled in Boston in 2020. Specimen: peripheral blood, collected in a trial of Ad26.COV2.S vaccine versus placebo. This clonotype originated in a person aged 18 to 65 who received the Ad26.COV2.S COVID-19 vaccine or a placebo.

CDR3 bases: TGTGCCAGCAGCCGCCTCATGACAGGGTCTTTAAAGGGCTACACCTTC. Its translation: CASSRLMTGSLKGYTF. The chain links TRBV11-2 to TRBJ1-2, with 7 nucleotides matching TRBD1. The CDR3 has 16 amino acids. Germline V gene data show CDR1 as SGHAT and CDR2 as FQNNGV. The J segment lost 8 bases and the V segment lost 5 bases, leaving 17 bases of the junction unmatched.